This entry lists 23 T cell receptor beta chains sequenced from one sample in a study of a mutant IDH1 vaccine in newly diagnosed glioma. Their specific antigens are unknown. Sequenced by immunoSEQ multiplex PCR; TCRdb stores in-frame clones only, minus some. The sample shows tens of thousands of clones, about 81% of them seen only once. Time point indicated: week 23, last vaccination. In every dose of vaccine, 300 ug of mutant IDH1 20-mer peptide was given alongside topical imiquimod. Sequencing was performed on PBMCs, taken from a glioma patient whose treatment included an IDH1 peptide vaccine. These receptors were obtained from a middle-aged woman with glioma. Some clones in this sample may be carry-over from other donors' samples.

This rearrangement joins TRBV30 to TRBJ1-4, with 9 positions matching TRBD1. The ends lost 0 bases at V and 8 bases at J; junction bases unmatched: 10. Germline CDR1 reads GTSNPN; CDR2 reads SVGIG (reference sequence). CDR3 size: 16 residues. The CDR3 DNA reads TGTGCCTGGAGTGTTGACAGGGGGTTCTTATGGGAAAAACTGTTTTTT. Protein product: CAWSVDRGFLWEKLFF.

The V call is TRBV5-5, the J call TRBJ1-6, with a tentative D call TRBD1 (5 bases). The V end lost 4 bases, the J end lost 10 bases, and 21 bases lay between the germline ends. Germline-derived CDR1 and CDR2 are SGHKS and YYEKEE (reference sequence). This CDR3 comprises 16 residues. The CDR3 sequence is CASSVPGRIKGSPLHF. Here the CDR3 DNA reads TGTGCCAGCAGCGTCCCCGGACGGATAAAGGGGTCACCCCTCCACTTT.

CDR3 region: CASSVVKGSTEAFF. DNA of the CDR3: TGTGCCAGCAGCGTAGTGAAGGGAAGCACTGAAGCTTTCTTT. The chain has TRBV9 and TRBJ1-1; D is unresolved. The germline V and J ends were trimmed by 0 bases and 4 bases, with 10 bases remaining between them. Germline CDR1 is SGDLS and CDR2 is YYNGEE. The CDR3 has 14 residues.

This chain links TRBV18 with TRBJ2-7, with D unresolved. Germline values: CDR1 KGHSH, CDR2 LQKENI. This CDR3 has 13 residues. Trimming shortened V by 0 bases and J by 6 bases, and 9 bases separated the two germline ends. The CDR3 DNA follows: TGTGCCAGCTCACCACCCACCAGCACCGAGCAGTACTTC. It codes for CASSPPTSTEQYF.

This rearrangement joins TRBV29-1 to TRBJ2-5; the D gene is possibly TRBD1 (7 bases). The V gene lost 6 bases and the J gene lost 7 bases, with 24 bases spanning the gap. This CDR3 has 15 residues. The germline gives CDR1 SQVTM, CDR2 ANQGSEA. CDR3 coding DNA: TGCAGCGTCCTTCCTCGACAGGGAGGATTCGGGACCCAGTACTTC. Its protein product is CSVLPRQGGFGTQYF.

The chain is built from TRBV10-3 and TRBJ1-1; D not certain. This CDR3 has 13 residues. Between the trimmed V and J ends, which lost 4 bases and 4 bases, there was a span of 10 bases. Germline lookup yields CDR1 ENHRY and CDR2 SYGVKD. This chain's CDR3 is CAISVGGVTEAFF. In DNA, the CDR3 is TGTGCCATCAGTGTTGGTGGGGTCACTGAAGCTTTCTTT.

This clone was seen a single time. The rearrangement links TRBV4-1 to TRBJ1-2; no clear D gene. The V end was cut by 0 bases, the J end by 4 bases, with 9 bases between. The CDR3 has 14 residues. The germline CDR1 and CDR2 sequences are MGHRA and YSYEKL. CDR3 DNA: TGCGCCAGCAGCCAAGACCCGACGCTCTATGGCTACACCTTC. Amino acids: CASSQDPTLYGYTF.

The V and J genes are TRBV9 and TRBJ2-7; no reliable D call. CDR3 length equals 13 residues. The germline V and J ends were trimmed by 4 bases and 3 bases, with 11 bases remaining between them. Germline CDR1 is SGDLS and CDR2 is YYNGEE. CDR3 sequence (DNA): TGTGCCAGCAGCACTGCGGCAGGCTACGAGCAGTACTTC. It yields the protein CASSTAAGYEQYF. The full variable domain, rest sourced from reference TRBV9 and TRBJ2-7, is DSGVTQTPKHLITATGQRVTLRCSPRSGDLSVYWYQQSLDQGLQFLIQYYNGEERAKGNILERFSAQQFPDLHSELNLSSLELGDSALYFCASSTAAGYEQYFGPGTRLTVT.

This rearrangement joins TRBV6-1 to TRBJ2-5; D might be TRBD1 (6 bases). The CDR3 totals 18 residues. Trimming stripped 3 bases from V and 1 base from J, with 21 bases between. Per germline, CDR1 MNHNS and CDR2 SASEGT. CDR3 DNA sequence: TGTGCCAGCAGTGACCCCCGCCTAACAGGGATCCTCCAAGAGACCCAGTACTTC. It translates to CASSDPRLTGILQETQYF.

In its sample, this clone was seen a few times. The genes are TRBV19 and TRBJ2-2; weak D call: TRBD2 (6 bases). This CDR3 comprises 14 residues. CDR1 is LNHDA and CDR2 is SQIVND in the germline V gene (reference sequence). The ends were cut back, 4 bases at V and 5 bases at J, with 11 bases in the middle. In nucleotides, the CDR3 is TGTGCCAGTAGTAACCGGGACTTTACCGGGGAGCTGTTTTTT. Protein: CASSNRDFTGELFF.

This chain connects TRBV27 to TRBJ2-7; D is possibly TRBD2 (5 bases). The V and J ends lost 2 bases and 0 bases respectively, with 8 bases between them. Looked up from germline, CDR1 is MNHEY and CDR2 is SMNVEV (reference sequence). This CDR3 is built from 14 residues. CDR3 residues: CASSLSGGSYEQYF. The CDR3 DNA sequence: TGTGCCAGCAGTTTAAGCGGAGGCTCCTACGAGCAGTACTTC.

This clone was seen a handful of times. The chain employs TRBV10-2 and TRBJ1-2; D gene unclear. CDR1 WSHSY and CDR2 SAAADI come from the germline V gene. V lost 4 bases to trimming and J lost 8 bases, with 17 bases between them. CDR3 size: 14 residues. CDR3 sequence: CASSGQAYVLGYTF. In DNA, the CDR3 is TGCGCCAGCAGTGGCCAGGCTTACGTCTTAGGCTACACCTTC.

This clone was detected a few times. The chain joins TRBV5-4 to TRBJ1-2; no clear D. Deletions cut 1 base from V and 5 bases from J, with 15 bases between. The CDR3 length is 15 residues. From germline, CDR1 is SGHNT and CDR2 YYREEE (reference sequence). The CDR3 nucleotides are TGTGCCAGCAGCTTGTCCACGGGCCTTACTTATGGCTACACCTTC. Protein product: CASSLSTGLTYGYTF. The full variable domain, rest sourced from reference TRBV5-4 and TRBJ1-2, is ETGVTQSPTHLIKTRGQQVTLRCSSQSGHNTVSWYQQALGQGPQFIFQYYREEENGRGNFPPRFSGLQFPNYSSELNVNALELDDSALYLCASSLSTGLTYGYTFGSGTRLTVV.

CDR3 sequence reads: CASSRTGRTEAFF. The CDR3 region has the DNA TGTGCCAGCAGCAGAACAGGCAGGACTGAAGCTTTCTTT. The chain carries TRBV9 and TRBJ1-1, with TRBD1 as a possible D gene (5 bases). Germline CDR1 reads SGDLS; CDR2 reads YYNGEE. The CDR3 sequence is 13 residues long. V lost 4 bases and J 5 bases, leaving 12 bases between the germline ends.

This chain links TRBV27 with TRBJ2-7; possible D gene TRBD2, 5 bases. Trimming left V 3 bases short and J 3 bases short, with 12 bases between. In germline, CDR1 is MNHEY, CDR2 SMNVEV (reference sequence). The CDR3 loop spans 14 amino acids. CDR3 bases: TGTGCCAGCAGTTTGGCCGGACTTCTCTACGAGCAGTACTTC. Encoded protein: CASSLAGLLYEQYF.

The chain is built from TRBV6-1 and TRBJ1-4; TRBD1 matches 8 bases. The CDR3 is 15 amino acids. CDR1 MNHNS and CDR2 SASEGT come from the germline V gene. Trimming removed 6 bases from V and 7 bases from J; junction bases left unmatched: 10. The CDR3 loop is CASSELGQALEKLFF. The CDR3, as DNA: TGTGCCAGCAGCGAGCTGGGACAGGCTCTTGAAAAACTGTTTTTT.

The J gene is TRBJ2-2, the V gene TRBV29-1; tentative D call: TRBD1 (6 bases). Germline V gives CDR1 SQVTM, CDR2 ANQGSEA. The CDR3 has 13 residues. V lost 1 base to trimming and J lost 4 bases, with 7 bases between them. CDR3 coding DNA: TGCAGCGTTGAAGCCAGGGGCACCGGGGAGCTGTTTTTT. Translated, it gives CSVEARGTGELFF.

The V and J genes are TRBV6-6 and TRBJ2-7; 10 bases match TRBD1. CDR3 size: 15 residues. Unmatched junction bases numbered 7, after V lost 7 bases and J lost 1 base. CDR1 is MNHNY and CDR2 is SVGAGI in the germline V gene (reference sequence). DNA of the CDR3: TGTGCCAGCACCTACGGGACAGGGGAGTCCTACGAGCAGTACTTC. Protein: CASTYGTGESYEQYF.

The rearrangement joins TRBV14 to TRBJ2-7; 7 bases are shared with TRBD2. The CDR3 covers 14 residues. With 1 base clipped from V and 4 bases from J, the junction kept 4 bases outside the gene matches. CDR1 SGHDN and CDR2 FVKESK come from the germline V gene. CDR3 amino acids: CASSQGAGRYEQYF. CDR3 nucleotide sequence: TGTGCCAGCAGCCAAGGAGCGGGGCGGTACGAGCAGTACTTC.

The chain joins TRBV27 to TRBJ2-5; the D gene is possibly TRBD2 (5 bases). V lost 5 bases, J lost 9 bases, and 22 bases lay in between. The CDR3 sequence is 15 residues long. The germline CDR1 and CDR2 sequences are MNHEY and SMNVEV (reference sequence). CDR3 in amino acids: CASSDHKGTQRAQYF. As DNA, the CDR3 is TGTGCCAGCAGTGACCATAAGGGTACCCAGAGGGCCCAGTACTTC.

The CDR3 nucleotides are TGTGCCACCAGCAGAGATCGGGCAGGAGGGGAAGGCTACACCTTC. Protein sequence: CATSRDRAGGEGYTF. The V call is TRBV15, the J call TRBJ1-2; D perhaps matches TRBD1 (5 bases). CDR3 size: 15 residues. Germline values: CDR1 LNHNV, CDR2 YYDKDF (reference sequence). The ends were cut back, 0 bases at V and 8 bases at J, with 16 bases in the middle.

The V call is TRBV18, the J call TRBJ2-6; 7 positions match TRBD1. CDR3 length: 16 amino acids. The V gene's germline CDR1 is KGHSH and CDR2 LQKENI. Germline trimming cut 3 bases from V and 3 bases from J; bases unmatched to any gene: 5. For the CDR3, the DNA is TGTGCCAGCTCACCGGACAGGCTAGGTGGGGCCAACGTCCTGACTTTC. Translation: CASSPDRLGGANVLTF.

This clone was counted a few times. This chain joins TRBV29-1 and TRBJ1-4, with D uncertain. Looked up from germline, CDR1 is SQVTM and CDR2 is ANQGSEA. This CDR3 is 14 amino acids long. The V gene lost 3 bases and the J gene lost 10 bases, with 18 bases spanning the gap. In DNA, the CDR3 is TGCAGCGTTGACATAGAGGGATTTTCAGGAAAACTGTTTTTT. Translating gives CSVDIEGFSGKLFF.